This TCR beta chain emerged from a study of T cell changes during pregnancy in multiple sclerosis. The repertoire was sequenced with immunoSEQ multiplex PCR; TCRdb's copy has only in-frame clones and lacks some. The data show 57,000 or so clones, with approximately 85% seen just once and over 1.5% held by the top ten. The germline CDR1 and CDR2 sequences are SNHLY and FYNNEI. CDR3 length: 15 residues. V lost 3 bases, J lost 1 base, and 13 bases lay in between. The clonotype comes from a female donor with multiple sclerosis, enrolled in a pregnancy study. Sequenced material: peripheral blood, taken in the first trimester of pregnancy. The chain couples TRBV2 to TRBJ2-7, with D maybe TRBD2 (5 bases). The CDR3 DNA follows: TGTGCCAGCAGTGAGGCGGCGGGCTCATCCTACGAGCAGTACTTC. Translated: CASSEAAGSSYEQYF.